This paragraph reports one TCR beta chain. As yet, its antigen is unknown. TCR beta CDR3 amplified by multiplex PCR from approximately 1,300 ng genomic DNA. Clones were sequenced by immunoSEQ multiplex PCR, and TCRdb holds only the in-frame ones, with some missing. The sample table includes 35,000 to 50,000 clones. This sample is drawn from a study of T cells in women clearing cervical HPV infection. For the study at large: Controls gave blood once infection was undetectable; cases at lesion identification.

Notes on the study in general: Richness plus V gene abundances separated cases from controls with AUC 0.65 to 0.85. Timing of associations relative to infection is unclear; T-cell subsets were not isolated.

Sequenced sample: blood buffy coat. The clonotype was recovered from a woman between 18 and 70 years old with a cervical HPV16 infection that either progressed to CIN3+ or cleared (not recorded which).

Partial CDR3 DNA: TGTGCCATCAGTGAAGTCGGGACAGGGTACACCTACGAG. Translating it yields CAISEVGTGYTYE. The full CDR3 reads CAISEVGTGYTYEQYF. The chain couples TRBV10-3 to TRBJ2-7, with TRBD1 identical over 9 bases. The read finishes 3 residues shy of the CDR3 end, and the germline J gene is used to complete it. The V segment lost 3 bases and the J segment 2 bases; nucleotides outside the gene matches: 8. The CDR3 length is 16 residues. CDR1 is ENHRY, CDR2 SYGVKD, per germline.